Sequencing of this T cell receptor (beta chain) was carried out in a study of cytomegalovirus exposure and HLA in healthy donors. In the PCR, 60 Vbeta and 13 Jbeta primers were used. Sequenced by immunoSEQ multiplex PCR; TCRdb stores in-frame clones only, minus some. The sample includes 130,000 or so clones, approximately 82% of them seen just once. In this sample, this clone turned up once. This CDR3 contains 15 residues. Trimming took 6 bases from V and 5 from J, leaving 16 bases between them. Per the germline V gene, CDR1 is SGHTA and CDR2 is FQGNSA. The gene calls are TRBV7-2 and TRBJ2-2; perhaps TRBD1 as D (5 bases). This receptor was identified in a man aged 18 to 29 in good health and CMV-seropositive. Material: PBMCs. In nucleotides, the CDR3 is TGTGCCAGCAGTCCGGGTAGGGGAAAAACCGGGGAGCTGTTTTTT. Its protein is CASSPGRGKTGELFF.